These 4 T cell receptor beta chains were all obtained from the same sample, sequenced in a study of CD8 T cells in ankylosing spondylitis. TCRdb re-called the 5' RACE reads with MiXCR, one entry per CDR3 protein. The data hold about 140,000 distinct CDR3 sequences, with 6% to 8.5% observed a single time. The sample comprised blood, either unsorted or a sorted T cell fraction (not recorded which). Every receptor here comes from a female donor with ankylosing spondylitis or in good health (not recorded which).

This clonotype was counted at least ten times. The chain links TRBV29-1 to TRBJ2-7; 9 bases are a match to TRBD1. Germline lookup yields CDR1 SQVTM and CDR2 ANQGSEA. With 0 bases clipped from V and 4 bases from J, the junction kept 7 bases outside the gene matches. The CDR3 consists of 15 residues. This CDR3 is CSVEDRTGGLYEQYF. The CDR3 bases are TGCAGCGTTGAAGATAGAACAGGGGGCCTGTACGAGCAGTACTTC.

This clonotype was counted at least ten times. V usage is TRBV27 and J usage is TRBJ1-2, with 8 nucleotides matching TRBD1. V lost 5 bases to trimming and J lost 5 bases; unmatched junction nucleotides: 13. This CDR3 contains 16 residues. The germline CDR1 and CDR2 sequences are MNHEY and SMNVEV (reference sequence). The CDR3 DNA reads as TGTGCCAGCAGTCCCGTTACGGACAGGGTGGGATATGGCTACACCTTC. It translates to CASSPVTDRVGYGYTF.

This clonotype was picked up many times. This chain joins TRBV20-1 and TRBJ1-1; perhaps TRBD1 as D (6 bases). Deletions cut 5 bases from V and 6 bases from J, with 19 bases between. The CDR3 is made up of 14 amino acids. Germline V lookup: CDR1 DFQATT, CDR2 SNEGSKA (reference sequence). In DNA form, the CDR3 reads TGCAGTGCTTTATTTCAGGGGATGATGTCTGAAGCTTTCTTT. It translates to CSALFQGMMSEAFF.

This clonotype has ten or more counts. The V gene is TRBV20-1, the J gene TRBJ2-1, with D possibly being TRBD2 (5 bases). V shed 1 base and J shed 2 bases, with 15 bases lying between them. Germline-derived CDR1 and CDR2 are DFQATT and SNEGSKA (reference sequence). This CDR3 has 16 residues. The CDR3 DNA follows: TGCAGTGCTAGAGGGGGATTTCGGGAAGCCTACAATGAGCAGTTCTTC. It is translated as CSARGGFREAYNEQFF.